Only a few counts were recorded for the clone carrying this TCR beta chain. Its antigen is not known. CDR1 MNHEY and CDR2 SMNVEV come from the germline V gene (reference sequence). The CDR3 runs to 14 residues. V gave up 4 bases and J gave up 0 bases, with 7 bases separating them. This specimen comes from a study of a mutant IDH1 vaccine in newly diagnosed glioma. Study-wide background: Vaccine administration was initiated 4-6 weeks following radiotherapy alone, or with temozolomide cycles. Antecedent treatment encompassed radiotherapy, temozolomide, or their combination; the majority received both. Week 35 brought visit V12, which was followed by visit V13 at week 47.

Notes on the study in general: Changes to the top peripheral T cell clonotypes appeared unrelated to pseudoprogression.

Clones were sequenced by immunoSEQ multiplex PCR, and TCRdb holds only the in-frame ones, with some missing. The sample lists around 54,000 clones; over 80% were seen once. Time point described: week 47, end of study. Each vaccine dose was 300 ug of mutant IDH1 20-mer peptide, with topical imiquimod. This material consisted of PBMCs, taken from a glioma patient whose treatment included an IDH1 peptide vaccine. The TCR was taken from a woman aged 45 to 65 with glioma. The V and J genes are TRBV27 and TRBJ1-5; no firm D call. The CDR3 region is CASSSLYSNQPQHF. The DNA for the CDR3 is TGTGCCAGCAGTTCCTTATATAGCAATCAGCCCCAGCATTTT.